This T cell receptor beta chain was found in a study of PD-L1 blockade in urothelial cancer. For the study at large: Males with bladder-origin urothelial cancer made up about 90% of the roughly 30 patients. It was at 3 weeks (second dose) and 6 weeks after treatment start that blood was analyzed.

Samples spanned pretreatment and treatment, with 1 to 8 time points per patient. This clone has just a few counts. Profiling relied on immunoSEQ multiplex PCR, and the TCRdb table lists in-frame clones only, not all of them. The sample shows approximately 100,000 clones, roughly nine tenths of them seen only once. Trimming took 4 bases from V and 5 from J; bases not matched to a gene: 6. The CDR3 has 15 amino acids. Per germline, CDR1 SGDLS and CDR2 YYNGEE. The sequence came from an elderly woman with urothelial cancer. The sequenced sample was PBMCs, obtained around atezolizumab (anti-PD-L1) treatment. V gene TRBV9 combines with J gene TRBJ2-2; 9 nucleotides agree with TRBD1. The chain's CDR3 is CASSRDRAGTGELFF. The DNA for the CDR3 is TGTGCCAGCAGCCGGGACAGGGCGGGAACCGGGGAGCTGTTTTTT.